This TCR beta chain emerged from a study of T cells in severe cutaneous drug reactions. Overall study: Blister fluids or cells and PBMC were collected from patients in acute or recovery stage. Findings of the study overall: All seven CBZ-SJS/TEN blister samples shared a public TCRbeta CDR3 at mean approximately 14%.

Sequenced patients had Stevens-Johnson syndrome or toxic epidermal necrolysis caused by carbamazepine. TCR subtype-specific primers in iRepertoire multiplex PCR prepared libraries for bulk and single-cell sequencing. Multiplex PCR targeting V, D and J genes made bulk TCR beta libraries. TCRdb derives one entry per CDR3 protein from the multiplex PCR reads, leaving out DNA. The sample data list tens of thousands of distinct CDR3 sequences. To note about this clonotype: Antigen unknown.

In germline, CDR1 is MDHEN, CDR2 SYDVKM. This CDR3 region has 15 residues. This TCR derives from a human donor with toxic epidermal necrolysis, a severe cutaneous drug reaction. Material for sequencing was PBMCs. The genes are TRBV28 and TRBJ2-1; no DNA is available, so the TRBD1 call from TCRdb remains unchecked. CDR3 loop: CASSLGGGAYNEQFF.